The following is a TCR beta chain sequence with its context. Other DNA sequences in this specimen translate into the identical CDR3. This entry is derived from a study of shared clonotypes between healthy human individuals. Sequenced by immunoSEQ multiplex PCR; TCRdb stores in-frame clones only, minus some. The sample lists about 1.9 million clones, 85% to 95% seen once, with under 2% in the top ten. The germline CDR1 and CDR2 sequences are SGHRS and YFSETQ. The germline V and J ends were trimmed by 2 bases and 4 bases, with 3 bases remaining between them. CDR3 length: 11 residues. Positively selected for CCR7, the CD45RO-negative cells used as naive CD8 cells excluded terminally differentiated effector memory CD45RA+ cells.

The chain recombines TRBV5-1 with TRBJ2-5, with no clear D. The sequenced sample was naive CD8+ T cells from PBMCs. The TCR comes from a man aged 18-30 years in good health. Some clones in this sample may be carry-over from other donors' samples. The CDR3 bases are TGCGCCAGCAGCTTAAGAGAGACCCAGTACTTC. Its translation is CASSLRETQYF.